The 9 T cell receptor beta chains given below trace back to one sample, sequenced in a study of radiotherapy plus CTLA-4 blockade in lung cancer. Sequencing was performed with immunoSEQ multiplex PCR; in TCRdb, only in-frame clones are kept and a portion is missing. Seen here are 85,000 to 95,000 clones, about four fifths observed once, and the top ten hold roughly 26%. The sample in question was peripheral blood, obtained from a patient treated with radiotherapy plus ipilimumab. The receptors shown here come from a human donor with non-small cell lung cancer that progressed on radiotherapy plus ipilimumab.

V gene TRBV18 combines with J gene TRBJ2-2; 7 nucleotides agree with TRBD1. Germline values: CDR1 KGHSH, CDR2 LQKENI. V gave up 4 bases and J gave up 3 bases; unmatched junction bases: 2. The CDR3 has 14 residues. This CDR3 is CASSRDRDTGELFF. The CDR3 DNA sequence: TGTGCCAGCTCACGAGACAGGGACACCGGGGAGCTGTTTTTT. Drawing the rest from reference TRBV18 and TRBJ2-2, the complete variable domain is NAGVMQNPRHLVRRRGQEARLRCSPMKGHSHVYWYRQLPEEGLKFMVYLQKENIIDESGMPKERFSAEFPKEGPSILRIQQVVRGDSAAYFCASSRDRDTGELFFGEGSRLTVL.

This rearrangement joins TRBV6-5 to TRBJ1-1; 8 nucleotides line up with TRBD1. Per germline, CDR1 MNHEY and CDR2 SVGAGI. This CDR3 is 15 amino acids long. Unmatched junction bases numbered 9, after V lost 2 bases and J lost 7 bases. The CDR3 spells CASSYGDDRGDEAFF. The CDR3 DNA is TGTGCCAGCAGTTACGGGGATGACAGGGGAGATGAAGCTTTCTTT.

This clone turned up a few times. This rearrangement joins TRBV19 to TRBJ2-7; D is perhaps TRBD2 (5 bases). CDR1 and CDR2 (germline): LNHDA, SQIVND (reference sequence). This CDR3 is built from 14 residues. V lost 2 bases and J lost 0, with 8 bases in between. The CDR3 reads CASSITGSSYEQYF. The CDR3 region has the DNA TGTGCCAGTAGTATAACGGGGAGCTCCTACGAGCAGTACTTC.

The chain couples TRBV2 to TRBJ2-2, with 7 bases matching TRBD2. From germline, CDR1 is SNHLY and CDR2 FYNNEI. J was trimmed by 4 bases and V by 5 bases; bases with no gene match: 7. The CDR3 has 15 amino acids. CDR3 bases: TGTGCCAGCAGTCGCAGGACTAGTGGCACCGGGGAGCTGTTTTTT. This translates into CASSRRTSGTGELFF.

J is TRBJ2-7 and V is TRBV11-2; either TRBD1 or TRBD2 may fit D (7 bases each). V shed 4 bases and J shed 0 bases, with 13 bases lying between them. The CDR3 is 15 residues long. The germline CDR1 and CDR2 sequences are SGHAT and FQNNGV. As DNA, the CDR3 is TGTGCCAGCAGCTCCAGGGGGGGAAGCTCCTACGAGCAGTACGTC. It translates to CASSSRGGSSYEQYV.

This rearrangement joins TRBV5-4 to TRBJ2-2, with TRBD1 identical over 9 bases. The CDR3 has 15 amino acids. V shed 4 bases and J 2 bases; nucleotides not matched to a gene: 3. Germline V lookup: CDR1 SGHNT, CDR2 YYREEE (reference sequence). CDR3 protein: CASSPGQGNTGELFF. CDR3 nucleotide sequence: TGTGCCAGCAGCCCGGGACAGGGAAACACCGGGGAGCTGTTTTTT. Together with reference TRBV5-4 and TRBJ2-2, the CDR3 gives the full variable domain: ETGVTQSPTHLIKTRGQQVTLRCSSQSGHNTVSWYQQALGQGPQFIFQYYREEENGRGNFPPRFSGLQFPNYSSELNVNALELDDSALYLCASSPGQGNTGELFFGEGSRLTVL.

V and J are TRBV4-1 and TRBJ2-5, with no clear D. This CDR3 region has 13 residues. Trimming left V 4 bases short and J 5 bases short, with 11 bases between. Germline V lookup: CDR1 MGHRA, CDR2 YSYEKL. The CDR3 sequence: CASSLRVVETQYF. CDR3 sequence (DNA): TGCGCCAGCAGCCTCCGGGTCGTGGAGACCCAGTACTTC.

This chain uses TRBV2 with TRBJ2-2; D gene uncertain. CDR3 length equals 13 residues. Trimming left V 3 bases short and J 4 bases short, with 6 bases between. Germline CDR1 is SNHLY and CDR2 is FYNNEI. DNA of the CDR3: TGTGCCAGCAGTGAGGTGGTCACCGGGGAGCTGTTTTTT. Protein sequence: CASSEVVTGELFF.

V usage is TRBV9 and J usage is TRBJ2-3; weak D call: TRBD2 (6 bases). V gave up 5 bases and J gave up 0 bases, with 13 bases separating them. The CDR3 is 15 residues long. Germline V lookup: CDR1 SGDLS, CDR2 YYNGEE. CDR3 residues: CASSLALSSTDTQYF. For the CDR3, the DNA is TGTGCCAGCAGTCTAGCGTTGTCTAGCACAGATACGCAGTATTTT. Based on the CDR3 plus reference TRBV9 and TRBJ2-3, the full variable domain is DSGVTQTPKHLITATGQRVTLRCSPRSGDLSVYWYQQSLDQGLQFLIQYYNGEERAKGNILERFSAQQFPDLHSELNLSSLELGDSALYFCASSLALSSTDTQYFGPGTRLTVL.